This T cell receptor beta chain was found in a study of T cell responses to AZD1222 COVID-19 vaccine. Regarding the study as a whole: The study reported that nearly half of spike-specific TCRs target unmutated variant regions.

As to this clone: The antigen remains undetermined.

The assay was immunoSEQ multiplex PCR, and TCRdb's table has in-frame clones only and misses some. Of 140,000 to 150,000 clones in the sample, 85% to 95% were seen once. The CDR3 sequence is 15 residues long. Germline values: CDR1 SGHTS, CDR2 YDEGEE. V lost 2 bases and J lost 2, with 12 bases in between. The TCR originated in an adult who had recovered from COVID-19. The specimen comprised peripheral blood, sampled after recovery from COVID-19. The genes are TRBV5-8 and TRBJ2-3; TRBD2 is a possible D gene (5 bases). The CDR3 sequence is CASSLGGSSTDTQYF. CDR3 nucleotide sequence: TGTGCCAGCAGCTTAGGAGGTTCGTCCACAGATACGCAGTATTTT. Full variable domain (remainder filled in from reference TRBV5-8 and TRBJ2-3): EAGVTQSPTHLIKTRGQQATLRCSPISGHTSVYWYQQALGLGLQFLLWYDEGEERNRGNFPPRFSGRQFPNYSSELNVNALELEDSALYLCASSLGGSSTDTQYFGPGTRLTVL.